The 14 T cell receptor beta chains in this list originate from one sample, sequenced in a study of blood T cell repertoires in COVID-19. TCRdb keeps only in-frame clones here, not all; method: immunoSEQ multiplex PCR. The repertoire holds around 82,000 clones, with 89% as singletons. The sequencing input was peripheral blood. Source of these receptors: a man between 65 and 85 years old with active or convalescent COVID-19.

The chain carries TRBV7-2 and TRBJ2-7, with 8 bases matching TRBD2. Germline CDR1 and CDR2: SGHTA and FQGNSA. The CDR3 runs 15 residues. V trimming: 2 bases; J trimming: 4 bases; junction bases outside the gene matches: 7. In DNA, the CDR3 is TGTGCCAGCAGCTTAAGCGGGGGCCAGACATACGAGCAGTACTTC. Amino acid sequence: CASSLSGGQTYEQYF. The variable domain in full, completed from reference TRBV7-2 and TRBJ2-7, reads GAGVSQSPSNKVTEKGKDVELRCDPISGHTALYWYRQSLGQGLEFLIYFQGNSAPDKSGLPSDRFSAERTGGSVSTLTIQRTQQEDSAVYLCASSLSGGQTYEQYFGPGTRLTVT.

This clone came up a few times. The rearrangement links TRBV7-2 to TRBJ1-4; D gene ambiguous. Germline CDR1 and CDR2: SGHTA and FQGNSA. V shed 5 bases and J shed 8 bases, with 15 bases lying between them. This CDR3 has 14 residues. The CDR3 region is CASSPAGVREKLFF. DNA of the CDR3: TGTGCCAGCAGCCCCGCCGGGGTCCGAGAAAAACTGTTTTTT.

The chain carries TRBV30 and TRBJ2-1, with D maybe TRBD1 (6 bases). V was pared by 1 base and J by 9 bases, with 13 bases between. CDR3 size: 13 residues. Germline CDR1 reads GTSNPN; CDR2 reads SVGIG (reference sequence). The DNA for the CDR3 is TGTGCCTGGAGTGGTTCAGGGGCGAGTGAGCAGTTCTTC. Protein sequence: CAWSGSGASEQFF.

This rearrangement joins TRBV25-1 to TRBJ2-3; a possible D gene is TRBD2 (6 bases). Deletions cut 3 bases from V and 4 bases from J, with 8 bases between. Germline V lookup: CDR1 MGHDK, CDR2 SYGVNS. CDR3 length equals 13 residues. This CDR3 reads CASSDGGADTQYF. In DNA form, the CDR3 reads TGTGCCAGCAGTGACGGCGGGGCAGATACGCAGTATTTT.

The chain recombines TRBV6-5 with TRBJ1-3; 7 bases match TRBD1. CDR3 length: 16 residues. Germline-derived CDR1 and CDR2 are MNHEY and SVGAGI. The V and J ends lost 2 bases and 0 bases, in that order; junction bases with no gene match: 4. The CDR3 loop is CASSYRDRDSGNTIYF. CDR3 nucleotide sequence: TGTGCCAGCAGTTACAGAGACAGGGACTCTGGAAACACCATATATTTT.

V usage is TRBV5-1 and J usage is TRBJ1-4; 9 nucleotides match TRBD1. With 7 bases clipped from V and 3 bases from J, the junction kept 1 base outside the gene matches. This CDR3 has 13 residues. Germline CDR1 SGHRS, CDR2 YFSETQ. This CDR3 is CASGQGPNEKLFF. The CDR3 DNA reads TGCGCCAGCGGACAGGGGCCTAATGAAAAACTGTTTTTT.

V gene TRBV27 combines with J gene TRBJ1-6; 9 bases agree with TRBD1. V trimming: 5 bases; J trimming: 6 bases; junction bases outside the gene matches: 8. In germline, CDR1 is MNHEY, CDR2 SMNVEV (reference sequence). This CDR3 is 16 amino acids long. The CDR3, as DNA: TGTGCCAGCAGTCCACTACAGGGGGCGGTTAATTCACCCCTCCACTTT. Protein: CASSPLQGAVNSPLHF.

The chain carries TRBV4-3 and TRBJ2-7, with D possibly matching TRBD2 (6 bases). Trimming removed 0 bases from V and 6 bases from J, with 18 bases in between. This CDR3 contains 16 residues. Germline CDR1 LGHNA, CDR2 YSLEER. The CDR3 is CASSQDAGTGSVEQYF. The CDR3 bases are TGCGCCAGCAGCCAAGACGCCGGGACCGGGAGCGTCGAGCAGTACTTC.

The rearrangement joins TRBV10-2 to TRBJ2-1; 10 bases match TRBD2. This CDR3 spans 14 amino acids. The V segment lost 4 bases and the J segment 9 bases; nucleotides outside the gene matches: 6. Looked up from germline, CDR1 is WSHSY and CDR2 is SAAADI. For the CDR3, the DNA is TGCGCCAGCAGTGGGAGCGGGGGGGCGTCTGAGCAGTTCTTC. Translating gives CASSGSGGASEQFF.

J is TRBJ2-3 and V is TRBV29-1; tentatively, D is TRBD2 (5 bases). Looked up from germline, CDR1 is SQVTM and CDR2 is ANQGSEA. Trimming shortened V by 0 bases and J by 2 bases, and 18 bases separated the two germline ends. The CDR3 is 17 amino acids. CDR3 loop: CSVEDPLGGRYTDTQYF. DNA for the CDR3: TGCAGCGTTGAAGACCCCCTCGGCGGGCGTTACACAGATACGCAGTATTTT.

This clone was found a few times. The genes are TRBV5-3 and TRBJ1-5; possibly TRBD1 for D (6 bases). TRBV5-3 is recorded as an ORF, its role being uncertain. The CDR3 is made up of 14 amino acids. The ends were cut back, 3 bases at V and 5 bases at J, with 12 bases in the middle. The CDR3 loop reads CARSSGHSHQPQHF. CDR3 DNA sequence: TGTGCCAGAAGCTCGGGACACTCTCATCAGCCCCAGCATTTT.

J is TRBJ1-1 and V is TRBV21-1; no check of the table's D call, TRBD1, against the DNA was made. TRBV21-1 is recorded as a pseudogene. This CDR3 is built from 14 residues. CDR3 sequence (DNA): TGTGCCAGCAGCAAGGCCAAACCGAACACTGAAGCTTTCTTT. Residues: CASSKAKPNTEAFF.

This clone has only one observation. The CDR3 reads CASSEQQAYEQYF. CDR3 bases: TGTGCCAGCAGTGAACAACAAGCCTACGAGCAGTACTTC. The genes are TRBV2 and TRBJ2-7; D gene unclear. The CDR3 length is 13 residues. V gave up 2 bases and J gave up 2 bases, with 7 bases separating them. In germline, CDR1 is SNHLY, CDR2 FYNNEI.

The CDR3 reads CASSSGTVYSGNTIYF. The CDR3 region has the DNA TGTGCCAGCAGTTCCGGGACAGTCTACTCTGGAAACACCATATATTTT. The rearrangement links TRBV28 to TRBJ1-3; 7 bases fit TRBD1. CDR1 is MDHEN, CDR2 SYDVKM, per germline. V was clipped by 4 bases and J by 0 bases; unmatched bases: 6. This CDR3 has 16 residues.